This T cell receptor beta chain was found in a study of T cell responses to AZD1222 COVID-19 vaccine. Whole-study context: Researchers grouped second doses given at about 4 or about 12 weeks into one pool. Whole-study findings and limits: Baseline seropositivity occurred in only six or seven AZD1222 recipients.

Assay used: immunoSEQ multiplex PCR; TCRdb lists only in-frame clones, some missing. The sample carries approximately 110,000 clones, 70% to 90% recorded once. The CDR3 has 17 residues. V dropped 4 bases and J dropped 1; count of bases not matched to a gene: 6. Germline-derived CDR1 and CDR2 are SEHNR and FQNEAQ (reference sequence). Points on this clone: Its antigen is undetermined.

The TCR sequence derives from an adult in good health. Material: peripheral blood, obtained on day 0 of AZD1222 vaccination. The rearrangement uses TRBV7-9 and TRBJ2-5, with 13 bases fitting TRBD2. The CDR3 DNA is TGTGCCAGCAGCTCCGGGACTAGCGGGGCGGCCCAAGAGACCCAGTACTTC. Translation: CASSSGTSGAAQETQYF.